Listed below are T cell receptor beta chains from one sample, sequenced in a study of Graves' ophthalmopathy and Graves' hyperthyroidism. Using its own MiXCR run on the multiplex PCR reads, TCRdb lists one record per CDR3 protein. The table includes around 1.1 million distinct CDR3 sequences, 35% to 40% detected once. Material: peripheral blood or thyroid tissue (not recorded which). All receptors derive from an adult man with Graves' hyperthyroidism. CDR3s include the opening cysteine and the closing phenylalanine or tryptophan. A D gene is named only where the DNA matches it firmly. The size field is filled for only some rows; it gives once, few, many or a size class.

D: TRBD1
size: many
J: TRBJ2-5
V: TRBV11-2
DNA: TGTGCCAGCAGCCCGACAGGGGTACAGACCCAGTACTTC
CDR3: CASSPTGVQTQYF

D: -
size: few
J: TRBJ1-4
V: TRBV7-9
DNA: TGTGCCAGCAGCTTGGACCGCTCGGGAGGCGAAAAACTGTTTTTT
CDR3: CASSLDRSGGEKLFF

D: -
size: -
J: TRBJ1-2
V: TRBV29-1
DNA: TGCAGCTCACAGGCGATCGACTATGGCTACACCTTC
CDR3: CSSQAIDYGYTF

D: TRBD2
size: few
J: TRBJ2-2
V: TRBV29-1
DNA: TGCAGCGTTGTGGGAGCGGGAGTTCCCGGGGAGCTGTTTTTT
CDR3: CSVVGAGVPGELFF

D: -
size: -
J: TRBJ2-7
V: TRBV7-2
DNA: TGTGCCAGCAGCCCAGCCGGGACAAGGATATCCTACGAGCAGTACTTC
CDR3: CASSPAGTRISYEQYF

D: TRBD1
size: -
J: TRBJ2-7
V: TRBV4-2
DNA: TGTGCCAGCAGCCAAGCCTGGGACAGCTCCTACGAGCAGTACTTC
CDR3: CASSQAWDSSYEQYF

D: -
size: -
J: TRBJ1-6
V: TRBV10-3
DNA: TGTGCCAGTAGGGGATTTAGCTCCTATAATTCACCCCTCCACTTT
CDR3: CASRGFSSYNSPLHF

D: TRBD2
size: -
J: TRBJ2-5
V: TRBV11-2
DNA: TGTGCCAGCAGCTCGACCTTACAGCCGGGACTAGCGAACAAAGAGACCCAGTACTTC
CDR3: CASSSTLQPGLANKETQYF

D: -
size: few
J: TRBJ2-2
V: TRBV6-1
DNA: TGTGCCAGCAGGGCATTTACCACCGGGGAGCTGTTTTTT
CDR3: CASRAFTTGELFF

D: -
size: -
J: TRBJ1-1
V: TRBV7-9
DNA: TGTGCCAGCAGCCGACGGACCGGGAACACTGAAGCTTTCTTT
CDR3: CASSRRTGNTEAFF

D: TRBD1
size: -
J: TRBJ1-2
V: TRBV2
DNA: TGTGCCAGCCAACCCGACAGGGCCTTTCTCTTC
CDR3: CASQPDRAFLF

D: -
size: many
J: TRBJ1-4
V: TRBV7-9
DNA: TGTGCCAGCAGATCCCGGGCTAATGAAAAACTGTTTTTT
CDR3: CASRSRANEKLFF

D: -
size: many
J: TRBJ1-1
V: TRBV5-8
DNA: TGTGCCAGCAGCCGGGAGACTTGGGACACTGAAGCTTTCTTT
CDR3: CASSRETWDTEAFF

D: TRBD1
size: few
J: TRBJ1-5
V: TRBV10-3
DNA: TGTGCCATCACCGACAGGGATTTGCCCCAGCATTTT
CDR3: CAITDRDLPQHF

D: -
size: many
J: TRBJ1-5
V: TRBV7-2
DNA: TGTGCCAGCAGCTCCAGCATGACCGCCAATCAGCCCCAGCATTTT
CDR3: CASSSSMTANQPQHF

D: -
size: few
J: TRBJ2-7
V: TRBV12-3/TRBV12-4
DNA: TGTGCCAGCAGTCCACGGGGGCAACTCGGCCTCTACGAGCAGTACTTC
CDR3: CASSPRGQLGLYEQYF

D: -
size: few
J: TRBJ1-6
V: TRBV6-2/TRBV6-3
DNA: TGTGCCAGCAGGCCAGGTCGGAATAATTCACCCCTCCACTTT
CDR3: CASRPGRNNSPLHF

D: TRBD1
size: few
J: TRBJ2-7
V: TRBV20-1
DNA: TGCAGTGCTAGAGATGTGGGACAGGGGTCGGGGGAGCAGTACTTC
CDR3: CSARDVGQGSGEQYF

D: -
size: few
J: TRBJ1-5
V: TRBV10-3
DNA: TGTGCCAGCAGTTCCTCTGGGGGCGCGAGGGATGGCCAGCCCCAGCATTTT
CDR3: CASSSSGGARDGQPQHF

D: -
size: many
J: TRBJ2-7
V: TRBV20-1
DNA: TGCAGTGGTGATGGGCTTAAAGTGGACGAGCAGTACTTC
CDR3: CSGDGLKVDEQYF

D: TRBD1
size: -
J: TRBJ1-6
V: TRBV9
DNA: TGTGCCAGCAGCCTCTGGACAGGGGATTCACCCCTCCACTTT
CDR3: CASSLWTGDSPLHF

D: -
size: -
J: TRBJ1-6
V: TRBV10-3
DNA: TGTGCCGGCCGTCCGGCAGACAGAAACAATAATTCACCCCTCCACTTT
CDR3: CAGRPADRNNNSPLHF

D: -
size: -
J: TRBJ2-5
V: TRBV20-1
DNA: TGCAGTGCTCGCCGAGGGACGGGGGAGACCCAGTACTTC
CDR3: CSARRGTGETQYF

D: TRBD1
size: -
J: TRBJ2-7
V: TRBV29-1
DNA: TGCAGCGTCGCGGCGACAGGGAGAGACGAGCAGTACTTC
CDR3: CSVAATGRDEQYF

D: TRBD1
size: many
J: TRBJ2-5
V: TRBV7-8
DNA: TGTGCCAGCAGCTTGAATCAGGGGGCGCAAGAGACCCAGTACTTC
CDR3: CASSLNQGAQETQYF

D: TRBD1
size: -
J: TRBJ1-3
V: TRBV5-4
DNA: TGTGCCAGCGGGACAGTTGGAAACACCATATATTTT
CDR3: CASGTVGNTIYF

D: TRBD1
size: -
J: TRBJ1-2
V: TRBV2
DNA: TGTGCCAGCACTAGGGACAGGGTCGACTATGGCTACACCTTC
CDR3: CASTRDRVDYGYTF

D: -
size: -
J: TRBJ2-5
V: TRBV20-1
DNA: TGCAGTGTACCCGGGAAAGAGACCCAGTACTTC
CDR3: CSVPGKETQYF

D: -
size: many
J: TRBJ2-7
V: TRBV19
DNA: TGTGCCAGTAGTATTCTAGCCAGCTCCTACGAGCAGTACTTC
CDR3: CASSILASSYEQYF

D: -
size: many
J: TRBJ1-2
V: TRBV29-1
DNA: TGCAGCGTCGTAAAGGCAGACCATGGCTACACCTTC
CDR3: CSVVKADHGYTF

D: -
size: -
J: TRBJ2-5
V: TRBV11-2
DNA: TGTGCCAGCAGCGTTGTAGGAGGGGCGTCCTCGGAGACCCAGTACTTC
CDR3: CASSVVGGASSETQYF

D: TRBD1
size: -
J: TRBJ1-1
V: TRBV19
DNA: TGTGCCAGTAGGGGACCGGGACAGGGAGACCAAAACACTGAAGCTTTCTTT
CDR3: CASRGPGQGDQNTEAFF

D: TRBD1
size: -
J: TRBJ2-7
V: TRBV2
DNA: TGTGCCAGCAGTGAGGTTCTACAGGGGGGCGAGCAGTACTTC
CDR3: CASSEVLQGGEQYF

D: -
size: -
J: TRBJ1-1
V: TRBV6-2/TRBV6-3
DNA: TGTGCCAGCAGTTTTGTCCACCTGACTGAAGCTTTCTTT
CDR3: CASSFVHLTEAFF

D: -
size: -
J: TRBJ2-5
V: TRBV7-9
DNA: TGTGCCAGCAGCTTCGGCCATCATGGGCAAGAGACCCAGTACTTC
CDR3: CASSFGHHGQETQYF

D: -
size: few
J: TRBJ1-2
V: TRBV20-1
DNA: TGCAGTGCTAGAGCAGGGCAGGGAGTCGGCTACACCTTC
CDR3: CSARAGQGVGYTF

D: -
size: many
J: TRBJ1-1
V: TRBV20-1
DNA: TGCAGTGGCGCAACAGGAGTAGCTTTCTTT
CDR3: CSGATGVAFF

D: -
size: -
J: TRBJ2-5
V: TRBV2
DNA: TGTGCCAGCAACAGCGGTGGGATAGAGACCCAGTACTTC
CDR3: CASNSGGIETQYF

D: -
size: few
J: TRBJ2-7
V: TRBV19
DNA: TGTTCTAGCCGGGGGGCGTCCTACGAGCAGTACTTC
CDR3: CSSRGASYEQYF

D: -
size: many
J: TRBJ1-2
V: TRBV15
DNA: TGTGCCACCAGCAGAGATAAAGCGTACCCGACGGGTGGCTACACCTTC
CDR3: CATSRDKAYPTGGYTF

D: -
size: few
J: TRBJ2-7
V: TRBV20-1
DNA: TGCAGTGCTCCCCCTGGGGTAGCGGTGGCCTACGAGCAGTACTTC
CDR3: CSAPPGVAVAYEQYF

D: -
size: many
J: TRBJ2-7
V: TRBV29-1
DNA: TGCAGCGTTGTAGACGGTACTTCCTACGAGCAGTACTTC
CDR3: CSVVDGTSYEQYF

D: TRBD1
size: -
J: TRBJ2-7
V: TRBV5-1
DNA: TGCGCCAGCAGCTCCCCCGGGACAGGGGGCACCGAGCAGTACTTC
CDR3: CASSSPGTGGTEQYF

D: TRBD2
size: -
J: TRBJ2-7
V: TRBV2
DNA: TGTGCCAGCACTCCGACTAGCGGGAGAAGTGAGCAGTACTTC
CDR3: CASTPTSGRSEQYF

D: -
size: many
J: TRBJ1-1
V: TRBV19
DNA: TGTGCCAGTAGTATGGCGGAGTACACTGAAGCTTTCTTT
CDR3: CASSMAEYTEAFF

D: -
size: -
J: TRBJ1-3
V: TRBV28
DNA: TGTGCCAGCACCTGGGGGGGGTCAGCTGGAAACACCATATATTTT
CDR3: CASTWGGSAGNTIYF

D: TRBD2
size: -
J: TRBJ2-2
V: TRBV7-9
DNA: TGTGCCAGCAGCCAAGGGTCGGGGACTAGCGGGAGGGGCGGGGAGCTGTTTTTT
CDR3: CASSQGSGTSGRGGELFF

D: -
size: -
J: TRBJ2-3
V: TRBV10-3
DNA: TGTGCCAGCTTAGAAACATACACAGATACGCAGTATTTT
CDR3: CASLETYTDTQYF

D: TRBD1
size: few
J: TRBJ1-1
V: TRBV7-2
DNA: TGTGCCAGCAGCCTCAGACAGGGGCTGGCTGAAGCTTTCTTT
CDR3: CASSLRQGLAEAFF

D: -
size: few
J: TRBJ1-2
V: TRBV29-1
DNA: TGCAGCTATTTGGCACCGGCAAACTATGGCTACACCTTC
CDR3: CSYLAPANYGYTF

D: -
size: -
J: TRBJ2-7
V: TRBV4-1
DNA: TGCGCCAGCAGCCCCCTGGGCAGAAGTCACGAGCAGTACTTC
CDR3: CASSPLGRSHEQYF